The next 5 T cell receptor beta chains were all read from a single sample in a study of T cells in tumors after PD-1 blockade. Measured with immunoSEQ multiplex PCR; TCRdb has only the in-frame clones, and not every one. The profile shows fewer than 40,000 clones, roughly 76% of them singletons. Sequencing was performed on PBMCs, taken after anti-PD-1 treatment. All receptors come from a human donor with basal cell carcinoma.

The rearrangement links TRBV28 to TRBJ2-7; TRBD2 matches 14 bases. The CDR3 is 16 amino acids. Germline lookup yields CDR1 MDHEN and CDR2 SYDVKM. With V trimmed by 5 bases and J by 7 bases, 10 bases remained unmatched. This CDR3 reads CASSAHRLAGGSEQYF. CDR3 DNA: TGTGCCAGCAGTGCCCATCGACTAGCGGGAGGGAGTGAGCAGTACTTC.

The chain recombines TRBV7-6 with TRBJ1-1; no firm D call. The CDR3 sequence is 13 residues long. CDR1 is SGHVS, CDR2 FNYEAQ, per germline. The ends were cut back, 0 bases at V and 6 bases at J, with 8 bases in the middle. The CDR3 reads CASSLAETSEAFF. The CDR3, as DNA: TGTGCCAGCAGCTTAGCGGAGACCTCTGAAGCTTTCTTT.

In its sample, this clone was seen a few times. The chain uses TRBV11-3 and TRBJ1-6; possible D gene TRBD1, 5 bases. Germline V lookup: CDR1 SGHNT, CDR2 YENEEA. The CDR3 totals 13 residues. V was clipped by 0 bases and J by 9 bases, with 6 bases between them. CDR3 residues: CASSLEGGSPLHF. In DNA, the CDR3 is TGTGCCAGCAGCTTAGAGGGGGGTTCACCCCTCCACTTT.

The chain employs TRBV3-1 (or the pseudogene TRBV3-2) and TRBJ1-1; D ambiguous. From germline, CDR1 is LGHDT and CDR2 YNNKEL (reference sequence). CDR3 length: 12 amino acids. With 2 bases removed from V and 5 bases from J, the gap between germline ends came to 6 bases. DNA for the CDR3: TGTGCCAGCAGCCAACTTCAAACTGAAGCTTTCTTT. Protein sequence: CASSQLQTEAFF.

The J gene is TRBJ1-4, the V gene TRBV7-3, with TRBD1 identical over 7 bases. The CDR3 is 16 amino acids. With 5 bases clipped from V and 7 bases from J, the junction kept 13 bases outside the gene matches. The germline CDR1 and CDR2 sequences are SGHTA and FQGTGA. The CDR3 loop reads CASSPTPGRGGEKLFF. The CDR3 nucleotides are TGTGCCAGCAGCCCGACACCGGGCAGGGGGGGTGAAAAACTGTTTTTT.